A selection of T cell receptor beta chains follows, all from one sample in a study of cytomegalovirus exposure and HLA in healthy donors. The table came from immunoSEQ multiplex PCR; TCRdb's copy has only in-frame clones and leaves some out. The data contain about 150,000 clones, about four fifths of them singletons. Sequencing was carried out using PBMCs. Receptors were obtained from a man in his late teens or twenties in good health and CMV-seronegative. Each CDR3 is given with its conserved first and last residue. A D gene is named only where the DNA matches it firmly. Not all rows give a size; the values are once, few, many and, for expanded clones, a class.

>TRBV6-5|few|NA|TRBJ2-5
TGTGCCAGCAGTTACTCGAGCGAGTCGGGAGAGACCCAGTACTTC
CASSYSSESGETQYF
>TRBV10-1|NA|TRBD1|TRBJ2-3
TGCGCCAGCCGATGGAAGGGGGCCATAACAGATACGCAGTATTTT
CASRWKGAITDTQYF
>TRBV6-1|NA|NA|TRBJ1-5
TGTGCCAGCAGTGAAGTCAGGGTGTCCAATCAGCCCCAGCATTTT
CASSEVRVSNQPQHF
>TRBV2|NA|NA|TRBJ2-6
TGTGCCAGCAGTGAGGTACAGGGTCCTACTGGGGCCAACGTCCTGACTTTC
CASSEVQGPTGANVLTF
>TRBV7-7|few|NA|TRBJ2-5
TGTGCTAGCAGCCGGGACGTTAGCGGTCAAGAGACCCAGTACTTC
CASSRDVSGQETQYF
>TRBV5-5|NA|NA|TRBJ2-2
TGTGCCAGCAGCTTCCGAGAGAACACCGGGGAGCTGTTTTTT
CASSFRENTGELFF
>TRBV18|NA|NA|TRBJ1-6
TGTGCCAGCTCACCGTTTGAGCGGAATAATTCACCCCTCCACTTT
CASSPFERNNSPLHF
>TRBV9|NA|TRBD1|TRBJ2-5
TGTGCCAGCAGCCCTACAGGGGGCACCCTTGGGGAGACCCAGTACTTC
CASSPTGGTLGETQYF
>TRBV5-1|NA|NA|TRBJ1-2
TGCGCCAGCTATCAGGGGCCCAACCTTAACTATGGCTACACCTTC
CASYQGPNLNYGYTF
>TRBV6-6|few|NA|TRBJ2-2
TGTGCCAGCACCGGACACCTCACCGGGGAGCTGTTTTTT
CASTGHLTGELFF
>TRBV11-2|once|NA|TRBJ2-7
TGTGCCAGCAGCTTATACCGGACTTCCTACGAGCAGTACTTC
CASSLYRTSYEQYF
>TRBV29-1|NA|TRBD1|TRBJ1-1
TGCAGCGTTACCGGGACAGGGTCACCCAACACTGAAGCTTTCTTT
CSVTGTGSPNTEAFF
>TRBV10-3|NA|NA|TRBJ1-4
TGTGCCATCAGTGATGCCAGGGGAAGTGAAAAACTGTTTTTT
CAISDARGSEKLFF
>TRBV9|NA|NA|TRBJ2-3
TGTGCCAGCAGCGTAGCTGCAATAGCCACAGATACGCAGTATTTT
CASSVAAIATDTQYF
>TRBV18|NA|NA|TRBJ1-5
TGTGCCAGCTCGGGCGGGGAGATCAATCAGCCCCAGCATTTT
CASSGGEINQPQHF
>TRBV6-5|few|NA|TRBJ2-3
TGTGCCAGCAGTTCCCCAGGCACAGATACGCAGTATTTT
CASSSPGTDTQYF
>TRBV7-9|NA|TRBD1|TRBJ1-6
TGTGCCAGCAGCCCGACAGGGGACAATTCACCCCTCCACTTT
CASSPTGDNSPLHF
>TRBV5-1|NA|TRBD2|TRBJ2-3
TGCGCCAGCAGCTTGGTAGCGGGGGTCAACACAGATACGCAGTATTTT
CASSLVAGVNTDTQYF
>TRBV11-2|NA|TRBD2|TRBJ2-5
TGTGCCAGCAGTCCCACTAGCGGGGGGCCTCAAGAGACCCAGTACTTC
CASSPTSGGPQETQYF
>TRBV28|NA|TRBD1|TRBJ1-3
TGTGCCAGTCGGACAGGGGTTCCCGGAAACACCATATATTTT
CASRTGVPGNTIYF